This T cell receptor beta chain was recorded in a study of shared T cell receptors in the human thymus. The CDR3 has 18 amino acids. Trimming left V 5 bases short and J 0 bases short, with 21 bases between. CDR1 SGHNT and CDR2 YENEEA come from the germline V gene. Only in-frame clones appear in the TCRdb table, and some are missing; sequencing was by immunoSEQ multiplex PCR. This table holds about 380,000 clones, around 95% found once. This chain uses TRBV11-3 with TRBJ2-3; tentative D call: TRBD2 (5 bases). The source is a human donor. The source material was thymocytes. The CDR3 DNA sequence: TGTGCCAGCAGCCACAGTCCTCCAACTAGTCCTAGCACAGATACGCAGTATTTT. Protein product: CASSHSPPTSPSTDTQYF.